These T cell receptor beta chains were read from a single sample in a study of read filtering for tumor transcriptome and immune sequencing. TCRdb called the reads again in MiXCR, with one record for every CDR3 protein. In the table there are 20,000 to 30,000 distinct CDR3 sequences, roughly 23% of which are singletons. The source material was a population of CD138-negative cells sorted from bone marrow. Receptors were obtained from a donor at least 40 years old with multiple myeloma. CDR3s include the opening cysteine and the closing phenylalanine or tryptophan. A D gene is named only where the DNA matches it firmly. Rows give clone size only sometimes, using once, few, many, or a class for an expanded clone.

v_gene	abundance	d_gene	j_gene	CDR3nt	CDR3aa
TRBV14	many	NA	TRBJ1-1	TGTGCCAGCAGCCAACTGGGGCGCGTCACTGAAGCTTTCTTT	CASSQLGRVTEAFF
TRBV9	few	NA	TRBJ1-2	TGTGCCAGCCAAGGGGGAGAACATGGCTACACCTTC	CASQGGEHGYTF
TRBV11-2	many	TRBD1	TRBJ2-2	TGTGCCAGCAGCTTACGGGACAGCTTAAACACCGGGGAGCTGTTTTTT	CASSLRDSLNTGELFF
TRBV11-2	few	TRBD2	TRBJ2-3	TGTGCCAGCAGCTTAGGCCTAGCGGGGTCGCCTAGCACAGATACGCAGTATTTT	CASSLGLAGSPSTDTQYF
TRBV20-1	many	NA	TRBJ2-1	TGCAGTGCTCTGACAGGATTTGGGTACAATGAGCAGTTCTTC	CSALTGFGYNEQFF
TRBV6-5	many	NA	TRBJ2-5	TGTGCCAGCAGTTACACGTACCGAGGGGAGACCCAGTACTTC	CASSYTYRGETQYF
TRBV12-3/TRBV12-4	few	NA	TRBJ1-5	TGTGCCAGCAGTTTTGGGGATGACAATCAGCCCCAGCATTTT	CASSFGDDNQPQHF
TRBV15	few	TRBD1	TRBJ1-5	TGTGCCACCAGCAGAGGCTGGGACAGGAAAGATCAGCCCCAGCATTTT	CATSRGWDRKDQPQHF
TRBV7-9	many	NA	TRBJ1-4	TGTGCCAGCAGCTTAAGCGCGGTGATCCGCCCTAATGAAAAACTGTTTTTT	CASSLSAVIRPNEKLFF
TRBV7-3	NA	NA	TRBJ2-7	TGTGCCAGCGGCCTAGGGGGACGTTCCTACAAGCAGTACTTC	CASGLGGRSYKQYF
TRBV20-1	many	NA	TRBJ2-2	TGCAGTGCTAGAGGGAGTTCGAACACCGGGGAGCTGTTTTTT	CSARGSSNTGELFF
TRBV20-1	medium-sized	NA	TRBJ1-1	TGCAGTGCTAGCGTCACTGAAGCTTTCTTT	CSASVTEAFF
TRBV7-9	few	NA	TRBJ1-5	TGTGCCAGCAGCTTCGGGGGTCACGGGTCGGGCAGCCAGCCCCAGCATTTT	CASSFGGHGSGSQPQHF
TRBV19	NA	TRBD1	TRBJ1-6	TGTGCCAGTAGTACCCTTAGGGGACAGGGACGATCACCCCTCCACTTT	CASSTLRGQGRSPLHF
TRBV29-1	many	NA	TRBJ2-5	TGCAGCGTTGACATGGGGCTCCAAGAGACCCAGTACTTC	CSVDMGLQETQYF